Each of the 3 T cell receptor beta chains below was sequenced from the same sample in a study of OX40 agonist ivuxolimab in advanced cancers. Using immunoSEQ multiplex PCR, the repertoire was profiled, and TCRdb retains in-frame clones only, with some absent. The table lists under 80,000 clones, about 93% of them singletons. The sample was CD4+ or CD8+ T cells sorted from blood, taken in a trial of the OX40 agonist ivuxolimab. The origin of the receptors is an adult with an advanced solid tumor such as melanoma, head and neck, liver or kidney cancer.

This clone has a single count. The V call is TRBV5-1, the J call TRBJ2-7; 9 bases map to TRBD1. With V trimmed by 0 bases and J by 4 bases, 14 bases remained unmatched. Germline V gives CDR1 SGHRS, CDR2 YFSETQ. This CDR3 region has 18 residues. The CDR3 DNA reads TGCGCCAGCAGCTTGGCCCCGGCTGGACAGGGGTCCTCTTACGAGCAGTACTTC. This encodes CASSLAPAGQGSSYEQYF.

The gene calls are TRBV18 and TRBJ2-1, with 9 bases that match TRBD1. V shed 6 bases, J shed 4 bases, and the junction held 7 bases outside the gene matches. Per germline, CDR1 KGHSH and CDR2 LQKENI. The CDR3 consists of 15 residues. CDR3 coding DNA: TGTGCCAGCTCCCGGACAGGGGATATGTACAATGAGCAGTTCTTC. Protein sequence: CASSRTGDMYNEQFF.

The chain couples TRBV10-1 to TRBJ2-7, with TRBD1 matching 8 bases. Looked up from germline, CDR1 is WNHNN and CDR2 is SYGVQD (reference sequence). CDR3 size: 19 residues. Trimming removed 3 bases from V and 2 bases from J; junction bases left unmatched: 18. CDR3 sequence reads: CASSDNRTGRIYWPYEQYF. CDR3 nucleotides: TGCGCCAGCAGTGACAATCGGACAGGGAGGATTTATTGGCCCTACGAGCAGTACTTC.